This TCR beta chain stems from a study of T-cell memory formation after mild COVID-19. Whole-study findings and limits: Mainly in CM and EM were contracting CD4+ clones; CD8+ were in EMRA. Balance between CD4 and CD8 was seen in clones contracting day 15 to 85, and a CD4+ lean was seen in later expanders. What remained unconfirmed was the SARS-CoV-2 specificity of second-wave clones peaking on day 37.

5'RACE, which relied on constant-segment primers, yielded TCR alpha and TCR beta cDNA libraries carrying sample barcodes and UMIs. TCRdb itself ran the 5' RACE reads through MiXCR, one entry per CDR3 protein. The data contain around 150,000 distinct CDR3 sequences, about 28% of them seen just once; the ten biggest clones take up more than 10%. This clonotype was found once. Its specificity is unknown. V was clipped by 5 bases and J by 8 bases; unmatched bases: 14. The CDR3 is 15 residues long. CDR1 SQVTM and CDR2 ANQGSEA come from the germline V gene. The sample taken for sequencing was PBMCs or a T cell subset sorted from them (not recorded which). This rearrangement joins TRBV29-1 to TRBJ2-3, with TRBD2 matching over 9 bases. This TCR derives from an adult woman who had mild COVID-19 (a few samples of this study predate the infection). Cell type and time point are not known. The CDR3 nucleotides are TGCAGCGTTCCACCGATAGCGGGAGTGATGGGTACGCAGTATTTT. Its protein product is CSVPPIAGVMGTQYF.